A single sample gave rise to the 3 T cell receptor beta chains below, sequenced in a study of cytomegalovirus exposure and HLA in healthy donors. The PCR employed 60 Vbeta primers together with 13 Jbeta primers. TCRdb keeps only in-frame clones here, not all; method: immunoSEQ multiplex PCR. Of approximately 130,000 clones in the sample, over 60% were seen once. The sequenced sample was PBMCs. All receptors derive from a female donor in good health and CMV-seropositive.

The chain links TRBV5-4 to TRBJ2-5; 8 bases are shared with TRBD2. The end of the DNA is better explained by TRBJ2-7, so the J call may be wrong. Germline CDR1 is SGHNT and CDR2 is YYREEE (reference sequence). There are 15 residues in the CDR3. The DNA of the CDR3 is TGTGCCAGCAGCTTGGAGCGGGGGAGTCGCTACGAGCAGTACTTC. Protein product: CASSLERGSRYEQYF.

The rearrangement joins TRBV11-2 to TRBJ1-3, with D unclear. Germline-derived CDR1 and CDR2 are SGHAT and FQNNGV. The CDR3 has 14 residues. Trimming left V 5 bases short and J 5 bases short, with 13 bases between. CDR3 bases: TGTGCCAGCAGCGGCGCCGGGAATAGAAACACCATATATTTT. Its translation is CASSGAGNRNTIYF.

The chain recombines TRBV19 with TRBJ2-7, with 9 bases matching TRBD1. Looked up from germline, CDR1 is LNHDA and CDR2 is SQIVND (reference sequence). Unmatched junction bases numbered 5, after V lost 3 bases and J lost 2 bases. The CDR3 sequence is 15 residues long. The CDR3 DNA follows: TGTGCCAGTAGTATGGTCGGGACAGGGACCTACGAGCAGTACTTC. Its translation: CASSMVGTGTYEQYF.